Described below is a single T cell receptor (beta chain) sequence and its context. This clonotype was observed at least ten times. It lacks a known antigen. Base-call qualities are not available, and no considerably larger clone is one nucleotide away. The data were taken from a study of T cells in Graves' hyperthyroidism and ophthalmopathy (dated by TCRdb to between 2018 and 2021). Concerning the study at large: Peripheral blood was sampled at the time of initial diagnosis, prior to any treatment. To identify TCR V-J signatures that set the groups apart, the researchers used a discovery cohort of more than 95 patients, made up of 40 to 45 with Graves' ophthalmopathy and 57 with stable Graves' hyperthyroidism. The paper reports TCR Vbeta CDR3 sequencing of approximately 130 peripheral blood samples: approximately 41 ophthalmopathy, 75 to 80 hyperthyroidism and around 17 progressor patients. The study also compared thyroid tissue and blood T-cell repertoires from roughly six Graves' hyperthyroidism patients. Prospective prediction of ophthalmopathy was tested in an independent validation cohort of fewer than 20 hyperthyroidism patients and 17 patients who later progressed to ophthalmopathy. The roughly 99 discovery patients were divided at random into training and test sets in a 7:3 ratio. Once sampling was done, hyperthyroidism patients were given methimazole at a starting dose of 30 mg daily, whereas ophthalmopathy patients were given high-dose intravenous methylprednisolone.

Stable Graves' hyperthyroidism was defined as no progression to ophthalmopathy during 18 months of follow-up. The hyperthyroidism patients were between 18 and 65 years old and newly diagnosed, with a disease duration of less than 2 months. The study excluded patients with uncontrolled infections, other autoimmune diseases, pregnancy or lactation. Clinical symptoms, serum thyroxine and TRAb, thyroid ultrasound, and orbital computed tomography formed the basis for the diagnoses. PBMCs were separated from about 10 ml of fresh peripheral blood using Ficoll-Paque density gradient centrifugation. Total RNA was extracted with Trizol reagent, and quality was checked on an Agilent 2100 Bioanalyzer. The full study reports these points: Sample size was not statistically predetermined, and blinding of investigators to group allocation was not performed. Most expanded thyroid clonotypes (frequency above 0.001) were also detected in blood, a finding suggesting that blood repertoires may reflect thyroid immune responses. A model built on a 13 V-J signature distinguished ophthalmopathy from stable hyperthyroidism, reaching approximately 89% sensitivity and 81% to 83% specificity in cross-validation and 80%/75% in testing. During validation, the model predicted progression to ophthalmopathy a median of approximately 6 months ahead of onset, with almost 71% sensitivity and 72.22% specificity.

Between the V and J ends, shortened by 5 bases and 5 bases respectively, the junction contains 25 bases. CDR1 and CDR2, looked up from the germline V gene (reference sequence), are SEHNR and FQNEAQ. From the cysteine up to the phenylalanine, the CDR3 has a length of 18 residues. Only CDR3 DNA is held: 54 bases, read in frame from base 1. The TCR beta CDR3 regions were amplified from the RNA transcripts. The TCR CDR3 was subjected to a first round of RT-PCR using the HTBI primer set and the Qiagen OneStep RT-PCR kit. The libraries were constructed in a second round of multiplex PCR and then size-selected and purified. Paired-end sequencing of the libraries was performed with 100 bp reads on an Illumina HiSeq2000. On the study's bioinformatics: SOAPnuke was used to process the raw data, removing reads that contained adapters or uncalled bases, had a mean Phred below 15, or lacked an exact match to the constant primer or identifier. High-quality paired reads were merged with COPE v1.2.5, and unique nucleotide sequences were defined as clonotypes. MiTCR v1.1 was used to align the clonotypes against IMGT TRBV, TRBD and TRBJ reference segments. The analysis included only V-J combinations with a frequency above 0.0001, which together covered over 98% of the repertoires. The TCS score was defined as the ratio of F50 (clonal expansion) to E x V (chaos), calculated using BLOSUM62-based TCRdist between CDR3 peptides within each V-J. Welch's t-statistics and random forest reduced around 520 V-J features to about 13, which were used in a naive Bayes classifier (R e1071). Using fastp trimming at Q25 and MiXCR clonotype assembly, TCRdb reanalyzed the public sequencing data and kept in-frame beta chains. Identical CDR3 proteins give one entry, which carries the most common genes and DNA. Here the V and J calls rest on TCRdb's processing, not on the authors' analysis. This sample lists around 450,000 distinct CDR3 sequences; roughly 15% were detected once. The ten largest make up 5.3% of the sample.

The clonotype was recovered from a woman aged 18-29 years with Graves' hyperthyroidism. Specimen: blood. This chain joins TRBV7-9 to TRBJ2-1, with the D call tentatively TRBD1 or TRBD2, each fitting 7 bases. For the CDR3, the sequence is CASSPWYQRDSLDNEQFF. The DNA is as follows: TGTGCCAGCAGCCCATGGTATCAGCGGGACAGCCTCGACAATGAGCAGTTCTTC.